These T cell receptor beta chains were read from a single sample in a study of shared clonotypes between healthy human individuals. Profiled with immunoSEQ multiplex PCR; TCRdb holds only in-frame clones, not every one. The sample yields millions of clones, roughly 95% seen once. What was sequenced was naive CD4+ T cells sorted from blood. Every receptor here comes from a man younger than 30 in good health. Both conserved end residues are part of each CDR3. A D gene is named only where the DNA matches it firmly. The listing skips clone size in some rows; elsewhere it reads once, few, many or a size class.

clone_size j_call cdr3_length d_call v_call cdr3_aa cdr3_nt
NA TRBJ2-7 15 NA TRBV9 CASSARPGEGYEQYF TGTGCCAGCAGCGCCCGTCCAGGGGAGGGCTACGAGCAGTACTTC
NA TRBJ1-3 15 NA TRBV30 CAWSVSVGKGNTIYF TGTGCCTGGAGTGTATCCGTAGGAAAAGGAAACACCATATATTTT
NA TRBJ1-6 16 NA TRBV19 CASSIQRDPNISPLHF TGTGCCAGTAGTATTCAACGGGACCCTAACATTTCACCCCTCCACTTT
NA TRBJ1-1 13 NA TRBV7-9 CASSRGVNTEAFF TGTGCCAGCAGCCGGGGCGTGAACACTGAAGCTTTCTTT
NA TRBJ2-7 14 NA TRBV13 CASSQGRVSYEQYF TGTGCCAGCAGCCAAGGACGGGTTTCCTACGAGCAGTACTTC
NA TRBJ2-7 15 NA TRBV18 CASSTDRSPSYEQYF TGTGCCAGCTCAACCGACAGGAGCCCCTCCTACGAGCAGTACTTC
NA TRBJ1-6 15 NA TRBV28 CASSGGARGDSPLHF TGTGCCAGCAGTGGCGGGGCTAGGGGGGATTCACCCCTCCACTTT
NA TRBJ1-1 14 NA TRBV5-1 CASSLGDRRTEAFF TGCGCCAGCAGCTTGGGGGACCGAAGGACTGAAGCTTTCTTT
NA TRBJ1-3 15 TRBD1 TRBV19 CASTPDRGRGKTIYF TGTGCCAGTACCCCCGACAGGGGCCGTGGGAAAACCATATATTTT
NA TRBJ2-5 15 NA TRBV7-8 CASSSRVPGRETQYF TGTGCCAGCAGCTCTAGGGTCCCAGGCCGGGAGACCCAGTACTTC
NA TRBJ2-7 13 NA TRBV5-1 CASSLEGSYEQYF TGCGCCAGCAGCTTGGAGGGGAGCTACGAGCAGTACTTC
NA TRBJ1-3 15 TRBD1 TRBV2 CASTGQGASGNTIYF TGTGCCAGCACGGGACAGGGGGCGTCAGGAAACACCATATATTTT
NA TRBJ1-6 14 NA TRBV6-1 CASSEAGGSSPLHF TGTGCCAGCAGTGAAGCGGGGGGGAGTTCACCCCTCCACTTT
NA TRBJ1-1 15 NA TRBV5-1 CASSALGATNTEAFF TGCGCCAGCAGCGCACTGGGAGCTACGAACACTGAAGCTTTCTTT
NA TRBJ2-2 15 TRBD1 TRBV5-1 CASSSGTGYGGELFF TGCGCCAGCAGCTCCGGGACAGGGTATGGCGGGGAGCTGTTTTTT
NA TRBJ2-2 16 NA TRBV5-1 CASSLEGTANTGELFF TGCGCCAGCAGCCTTGAAGGGACTGCGAACACCGGGGAGCTGTTTTTT
NA TRBJ2-1 16 NA TRBV9 CASSVGGAGTNNEQFF TGTGCCAGCAGCGTAGGGGGAGCGGGTACGAACAATGAGCAGTTCTTC
NA TRBJ2-7 16 TRBD2 TRBV5-4 CASSYRTSGRLYEQYF TGTGCCAGCAGCTACCGGACTAGCGGGAGGTTGTACGAGCAGTACTTC
NA TRBJ2-1 16 NA TRBV19 CASSVQGAVSYNEQFF TGTGCCAGTAGTGTCCAAGGCGCGGTATCCTACAATGAGCAGTTCTTC
NA TRBJ1-6 15 TRBD1 TRBV5-5 CASSLGTGGSSPLHF TGTGCCAGCAGCTTGGGGACAGGGGGCAGTTCACCCCTCCACTTT
NA TRBJ2-5 17 TRBD2 TRBV10-3 CAISDKREGRYQETQYF TGTGCCATCAGTGACAAGCGGGAGGGCCGATACCAAGAGACCCAGTACTTC
NA TRBJ2-1 13 NA TRBV5-1 CASSDRINNEQFF TGCGCCAGCAGCGACAGAATTAACAATGAGCAGTTCTTC
NA TRBJ2-5 13 TRBD2 TRBV5-4 CASSPGGMQTQYF TGTGCCAGCAGCCCGGGGGGGATGCAGACCCAGTACTTC
NA TRBJ2-5 14 NA TRBV2 CASSLLVPQETQYF TGTGCCAGCAGTCTACTGGTACCGCAAGAGACCCAGTACTTC
NA TRBJ2-1 12 NA TRBV7-2 CASSIWSDEQFF TGTGCCAGCAGCATTTGGAGCGATGAGCAGTTCTTC
NA TRBJ2-7 13 TRBD1 TRBV9 CASSAGTGTEQYF TGTGCCAGCAGCGCCGGGACAGGGACTGAGCAGTACTTC
NA TRBJ2-2 15 TRBD1 TRBV25-1 CASSADRPNTGELFF TGTGCCAGCAGTGCGGACAGGCCGAACACCGGGGAGCTGTTTTTT
NA TRBJ1-2 15 NA TRBV7-9 CASRKLGTDDYGYTF TGTGCCAGCAGAAAACTCGGGACGGATGACTATGGCTACACCTTC
once TRBJ1-1 14 NA TRBV4-1 CASSQVGANTEAFF TGCGCCAGCAGCCAAGTGGGGGCGAACACTGAGGCTTTCTTT
NA TRBJ1-3 15 NA TRBV18 CASSPSGHSGNTIYF TGTGCCAGCTCGCCCAGCGGCCACTCTGGAAACACCATATATTTT
NA TRBJ1-4 13 NA TRBV19 CASSSRQDEKLFF TGTGCCAGTAGTAGTCGGCAGGATGAAAAACTGTTTTTT
NA TRBJ1-3 14 NA TRBV5-1 CASSLRGSGNTIYF TGCGCCAGCAGCTTGCGTGGCTCTGGAAACACCATATATTTT
NA TRBJ1-6 16 TRBD1 TRBV6-6 CASSYPGQGNNSPLHF TGTGCCAGCAGTTACCCTGGACAGGGGAATAATTCACCCCTCCACTTT
NA TRBJ2-2 15 NA TRBV6-6 CASSYSRVGTGELFF TGTGCCAGCAGTTACTCAAGAGTTGGGACCGGGGAGCTGTTTTTT
NA TRBJ2-7 15 NA TRBV5-1 CASSLAAGVSYEQYF TGCGCCAGCAGCTTGGCAGCGGGTGTCTCCTACGAGCAGTACTTC
NA TRBJ2-5 16 NA TRBV7-6 CASSTIQGRSVETQYF TGTGCCAGCAGCACTATACAGGGAAGGTCCGTAGAGACCCAGTACTTC
NA TRBJ1-4 15 NA TRBV7-6 CASSLGSNRNEKLFF TGTGCCAGCAGCTTAGGATCAAACCGTAATGAAAAACTGTTTTTT
NA TRBJ1-2 13 TRBD1 TRBV7-9 CASTRQGGVGYTF TGTGCCAGCACCAGACAGGGGGGTGTGGGCTACACCTTC
NA TRBJ2-3 17 TRBD2 TRBV2 CASSEGGLAGVTDTQYF TGTGCCAGCAGTGAAGGGGGACTAGCGGGAGTCACAGATACGCAGTATTTT
NA TRBJ2-7 14 NA TRBV6-1 CASSDLGVSYEQYF TGTGCCAGCAGTGATCTAGGGGTCTCCTACGAGCAGTACTTC
NA TRBJ1-1 14 NA TRBV5-5 CASSPGTANTEAFF TGTGCCAGCAGCCCGGGGACGGCGAACACTGAAGCTTTCTTT
few TRBJ1-6 14 NA TRBV5-4 CASSSDTRGSPLHF TGTGCCAGCAGCTCGGACACACGGGGGTCACCCCTCCACTTT
once TRBJ1-2 15 NA TRBV5-4 CASSLDSSTNYGYTF TGTGCCAGCAGCTTGGACAGCTCGACTAACTATGGCTACACCTTC
NA TRBJ2-7 12 NA TRBV19 CASSIGGGEQYF TGTGCCAGTAGCATAGGGGGAGGGGAGCAGTACTTC
NA TRBJ2-1 14 TRBD2 TRBV7-9 CASSLGTSGNEQFF TGTGCCAGCAGCTTAGGGACTAGCGGCAATGAGCAGTTCTTC
NA TRBJ2-7 14 TRBD1 TRBV5-6 CASRGTGGSYEQYF TGTGCCAGCAGGGGGACAGGGGGCTCTTACGAGCAGTACTTC
few TRBJ1-6 13 TRBD1 TRBV19 CASRYRQGAALHF TGTGCCAGTAGATACCGACAGGGGGCGGCCCTCCACTTT
NA TRBJ2-7 13 NA TRBV5-1 CASSSRDNSEQYF TGCGCCAGCAGCTCCCGGGACAATAGCGAGCAGTACTTC
NA TRBJ2-3 11 NA TRBV29-1 CSVGEGTAGYF NA
few TRBJ1-5 13 TRBD1 TRBV6-1 CASSRDRDQPQHF TGTGCCAGCAGTCGGGACAGGGATCAGCCCCAGCATTTT
once TRBJ1-4 16 NA TRBV18 CASSRGQTPTNEKLFF TGTGCCAGCTCACGCGGACAGACTCCAACTAATGAAAAACTGTTTTTT
NA TRBJ1-2 15 NA TRBV29-1 CSVEWQGPSPDGYTF TGCAGCGTTGAATGGCAGGGACCAAGCCCCGATGGCTACACCTTC
once TRBJ1-2 14 NA TRBV2 CASSERAAQDGYTF TGTGCCAGCAGTGAACGGGCGGCTCAGGATGGCTACACCTTC